These 5 T cell receptor beta chains came from one sample sequenced in a study of cytomegalovirus exposure and HLA in healthy donors. It was with 60 Vbeta and 13 Jbeta primers that the PCR ran. Assay used: immunoSEQ multiplex PCR; TCRdb lists only in-frame clones, some missing. The repertoire holds some 160,000 clones, with roughly two thirds as singletons. Material: PBMCs. All receptors come from a young woman in good health and CMV-seropositive.

This chain joins TRBV15 and TRBJ2-1; tentative D call: TRBD1 (6 bases). The germline V gene encodes CDR1 LNHNV and CDR2 YYDKDF (reference sequence). The CDR3 contains 13 residues. Deletions cut 0 bases from V and 12 bases from J, with 12 bases between. The CDR3 reads CATSRDRIGGQFF. The CDR3 bases are TGTGCCACCAGCAGAGATCGAATAGGGGGGCAGTTCTTC.

The chain couples TRBV7-3 to TRBJ1-6; no firm D call. From germline, CDR1 is SGHTA and CDR2 FQGTGA. The length of the CDR3 is 13 residues. V dropped 5 bases and J dropped 8 bases, with 10 bases sitting between them. The chain's CDR3 is CASSPGEYSPLHF. The CDR3 DNA follows: TGTGCCAGCAGCCCCGGGGAGTATTCACCCCTCCACTTT.

The chain links TRBV9 to TRBJ1-1; no clear D. Germline CDR1 is SGDLS and CDR2 is YYNGEE. V was trimmed by 3 bases and J by 1 base, leaving 19 bases between them. The CDR3 has 17 residues. CDR3: CASSAHLRVTQNTEAFF. The CDR3 DNA is TGTGCCAGCAGCGCCCATCTTCGGGTCACCCAGAACACTGAAGCTTTCTTT.

This clone showed up many times. J is TRBJ2-3 and V is TRBV27; a weak D match, TRBD1 (6 bases). Trimming shortened V by 7 bases and J by 2 bases, and 22 bases separated the two germline ends. The germline gives CDR1 MNHEY, CDR2 SMNVEV (reference sequence). The CDR3 spans 17 residues. Here the CDR3 DNA reads TGTGCCAGCAAAAGGGGGTCCTACCCATCTTACACAGATACGCAGTATTTT. Protein product: CASKRGSYPSYTDTQYF.

The rearrangement joins TRBV13 to TRBJ2-4; TRBD1 matches at 9 bases. The germline gives CDR1 PRHDT, CDR2 FYEKMQ (reference sequence). With 4 bases clipped from V and 2 bases from J, the junction kept 3 bases outside the gene matches. The CDR3 has 15 residues. Here the CDR3 DNA reads TGTGCCAGCAGCTGGACAGGGGATTCCAAAAACATTCAGTACTTC. It yields the protein CASSWTGDSKNIQYF. The full variable domain, its missing parts supplied by reference TRBV13 and TRBJ2-4, is AAGVIQSPRHLIKEKRETATLKCYPIPRHDTVYWYQQGPGQDPQFLISFYEKMQSDKGSIPDRFSAQQFSDYHSELNMSSLELGDSALYFCASSWTGDSKNIQYFGAGTRLSVL.